This entry lists 18 T cell receptor beta chains sequenced from one sample in a study of control samples from healthy donors and cancer patients. The repertoire was sequenced with immunoSEQ multiplex PCR; TCRdb's copy has only in-frame clones and lacks some. The table lists some 120,000 clones, over 90% of them singletons, with about 2.5% in the top ten. The sequenced material came from blood. The receptors were gathered from a man younger than 45 in good health.

The chain carries TRBV2 and TRBJ2-7, with no clear D. Trimming shortened V by 7 bases and J by 0 bases, and 13 bases separated the two germline ends. This CDR3 comprises 14 residues. Germline CDR1 and CDR2: SNHLY and FYNNEI. This CDR3 is CASNEAGPSYEQYF. CDR3 DNA sequence: TGTGCCAGCAACGAGGCAGGACCCTCCTACGAGCAGTACTTC.

The V call is TRBV7-8, the J call TRBJ1-2, with unresolved D. The CDR3 spans 13 residues. Germline V gene data show CDR1 as SGHVS and CDR2 as FQNEAQ. Between the trimmed V and J ends, which lost 5 bases and 4 bases, there was a span of 11 bases. CDR3 bases: TGTGCCAGCAGCGGGTCCGGGAGCTATGGCTACACCTTC. As protein: CASSGSGSYGYTF.

This clone was picked up a small number of times. The rearrangement links TRBV23-1 to TRBJ1-4, with a tentative D call TRBD1 (5 bases). TRBV23-1 is identified as an open reading frame with a role that is uncertain. V was trimmed by 6 bases and J by 8 bases, leaving 19 bases between them. The CDR3 has 15 residues. The chain's CDR3 is CASSSPGQSWEKLFF. CDR3 nucleotide sequence: TGCGCCAGCAGCTCACCAGGGCAAAGTTGGGAAAAACTGTTTTTT.

The V call is TRBV6-5, the J call TRBJ1-1, with a weak D call TRBD1 (5 bases). Germline CDR1 MNHEY, CDR2 SVGAGI. The CDR3 totals 15 residues. Trimming took 0 bases from V and 1 from J, leaving 9 bases between them. The CDR3 nucleotides are TGTGCCAGCAGTTACTCGTCAGGGACGAACACTGAAGCTTTCTTT. Encoded protein: CASSYSSGTNTEAFF.

To note about this clone: Other DNA sequences in the sample encode the same CDR3. The genes are TRBV27 and TRBJ1-4; unclear D gene. The CDR3 runs 13 residues. From germline, CDR1 is MNHEY and CDR2 SMNVEV (reference sequence). Trimming shortened V by 3 bases and J by 5 bases, and 7 bases separated the two germline ends. CDR3 region: CASSFGGNEKLFF. In nucleotides, the CDR3 is TGTGCCAGCAGTTTTGGCGGGAATGAAAAACTGTTTTTT.

The chain has TRBV2 and TRBJ2-2; TRBD1 is a possible D gene (5 bases). This CDR3 is 15 amino acids long. Trimming removed 4 bases at V and 2 bases at J, with 11 bases between. Germline CDR1 SNHLY, CDR2 FYNNEI. The CDR3: CASSVSTANTGELFF. For the CDR3, the DNA is TGTGCCAGCAGTGTCTCGACAGCCAACACCGGGGAGCTGTTTTTT. The variable domain in full, with the rest retrieved from reference TRBV2 and TRBJ2-2, is EPEVTQTPSHQVTQMGQEVILRCVPISNHLYFYWYRQILGQKVEFLVSFYNNEISEKSEIFDDQFSVERPDGSNFTLKIRSTKLEDSAMYFCASSVSTANTGELFFGEGSRLTVL.

This chain joins TRBV11-2 and TRBJ2-1, with 10 positions matching TRBD2. The V segment lost 3 bases and the J segment 8 bases; nucleotides outside the gene matches: 7. The V gene's germline CDR1 is SGHAT and CDR2 FQNNGV. The CDR3 is 15 residues long. The CDR3 nucleotides read TGTGCCAGCAGCTTGTTAGCGGGGGGTAGTGATGAGCAGTTCTTC. Encoded protein: CASSLLAGGSDEQFF.

This chain uses TRBV7-8 with TRBJ2-4, with 7 bases that match TRBD1. J was trimmed by 3 bases and V by 5 bases; bases with no gene match: 7. The CDR3 is 15 residues long. Germline assignment: CDR1 SGHVS and CDR2 FQNEAQ. This CDR3 is CASSRQGRGKNIQYF. In DNA, the CDR3 is TGTGCCAGCAGCAGACAGGGCCGGGGCAAAAACATTCAGTACTTC.

The chain joins TRBV11-2 to TRBJ2-2; D is unresolved. Germline V lookup: CDR1 SGHAT, CDR2 FQNNGV. The CDR3 is 14 residues long. V lost 4 bases to trimming and J lost 7 bases, with 13 bases between them. This CDR3 reads CASSSPLSVGELFF. In nucleotides, the CDR3 is TGTGCCAGCAGCTCCCCCCTCAGCGTCGGGGAGCTGTTTTTT.

V gene TRBV2 combines with J gene TRBJ2-3; 9 bases align to TRBD2. The V and J ends lost 4 bases and 2 bases, in that order; junction bases with no gene match: 1. The CDR3 is 14 amino acids. Germline lookup yields CDR1 SNHLY and CDR2 FYNNEI. CDR3 coding DNA: TGTGCCAGCAGTGGCGGGGGGGTCACAGATACGCAGTATTTT. Amino acid sequence: CASSGGGVTDTQYF.

The CDR3 reads CASSEIWDRGGEQYF. The CDR3 DNA follows: TGTGCCAGCAGTGAAATCTGGGACAGGGGGGGCGAGCAGTACTTC. The rearrangement uses TRBV6-1 and TRBJ2-7, with TRBD1 identical over 11 bases. Germline CDR1 is MNHNS and CDR2 is SASEGT. CDR3 length: 15 amino acids. V lost 2 bases, J lost 6 bases, and 6 bases stayed unmatched.

The chain links TRBV6-4 to TRBJ2-2, with D possibly TRBD2 on 5 matching bases. Per germline, CDR1 MRHNA and CDR2 SNTAGT. Trimming pared 3 bases from V and 6 bases from J, leaving 11 bases between. The CDR3 spans 14 residues. CDR3 region: CASSEGEGSGELFF. CDR3 in DNA: TGTGCCAGCAGTGAGGGTGAGGGATCCGGGGAGCTGTTTTTT.

V usage is TRBV7-2 and J usage is TRBJ2-2; D is perhaps TRBD1 (5 bases). CDR3 size: 16 residues. Trimming left V 5 bases short and J 7 bases short, with 20 bases between. CDR1 SGHTA and CDR2 FQGNSA come from the germline V gene. CDR3 region: CASSRLGVRTDGELFF. The CDR3 DNA reads as TGTGCCAGCAGCCGCCTAGGGGTGAGAACTGACGGGGAGCTGTTTTTT.

This chain joins TRBV5-1 and TRBJ2-3; weak D call: TRBD2 (5 bases). CDR3 size: 15 residues. Germline V gene data show CDR1 as SGHRS and CDR2 as YFSETQ. The V end was cut by 0 bases, the J end by 1 base, with 9 bases between. This CDR3 is CASSLAAGGTDTQYF. The CDR3 coding sequence is TGCGCCAGCAGCTTGGCCGCCGGGGGCACAGATACGCAGTATTTT.

The genes are TRBV27 and TRBJ2-7; possibly TRBD1 for D (5 bases). V lost 3 bases and J lost 0, with 12 bases in between. Germline values: CDR1 MNHEY, CDR2 SMNVEV (reference sequence). The CDR3 consists of 15 residues. This CDR3 reads CASSFRGHSSYEQYF. Written as DNA, the CDR3 is TGTGCCAGCAGTTTTAGAGGACATTCCTCCTACGAGCAGTACTTC.

The sample holds a few counts of this clone. The CDR3 bases are TGTGCCAGCAGCTTGGAGGGACAGCCTTACAATGAGCAGTTCTTC. Translated, it gives CASSLEGQPYNEQFF. This chain uses TRBV9 with TRBJ2-1, with a tentative D call TRBD1 (7 bases). Trimming removed 4 bases from V and 4 bases from J, with 15 bases in between. Germline V gives CDR1 SGDLS, CDR2 YYNGEE. The CDR3 is made up of 15 amino acids. The whole variable domain, filled in from reference TRBV9 and TRBJ2-1, reads DSGVTQTPKHLITATGQRVTLRCSPRSGDLSVYWYQQSLDQGLQFLIQYYNGEERAKGNILERFSAQQFPDLHSELNLSSLELGDSALYFCASSLEGQPYNEQFFGPGTRLTVL.

This chain uses TRBV6-5 with TRBJ2-7, with 7 nucleotides matching TRBD1. V lost 8 bases to trimming and J lost 0 bases; unmatched junction nucleotides: 7. CDR1 is MNHEY, CDR2 SVGAGI, per germline. The CDR3 contains 14 residues. The CDR3 spells CASGAGDSSYEQYF. The CDR3 bases are TGTGCCAGCGGAGCAGGGGACAGCTCCTACGAGCAGTACTTC.

V and J are TRBV27 and TRBJ1-2, with D uncertain. Between the trimmed V and J ends, which lost 8 bases and 9 bases, there was a span of 16 bases. The germline V gene has CDR1 MNHEY and CDR2 SMNVEV (reference sequence). The CDR3 totals 12 residues. CDR3 residues: CASRKSGDSYTF. Written as DNA, the CDR3 is TGTGCCAGCCGAAAGTCAGGAGACAGCTACACCTTC.